One sample yielded the 15 T cell receptor beta chains listed below, sequenced in a study of blood T cell repertoires in COVID-19. Clones were sequenced by immunoSEQ multiplex PCR, and TCRdb holds only the in-frame ones, with some missing. The sample comprises about 160,000 clones, around 79% of which are singletons, and around 8% rests with the top ten. Sequenced sample: peripheral blood. The receptors here all came from a woman aged 55-69 years with COVID-19, enrolled during active disease.

This chain connects TRBV27 to TRBJ2-1; TRBD2 aligns across 16 bases. The length of the CDR3 is 18 residues. The V segment lost 4 bases and the J segment 8 bases; nucleotides outside the gene matches: 11. The germline CDR1 and CDR2 sequences are MNHEY and SMNVEV (reference sequence). CDR3 sequence (DNA): TGTGCCAGCAGTTCATACGCCGGGACTAGCGGGAGGGCCGATGAGCAGTTCTTC. It is translated as CASSSYAGTSGRADEQFF.

This chain joins TRBV5-1 and TRBJ1-4, with D tentatively TRBD1 (6 bases). V was cut by 4 bases and J by 3 bases, with 16 bases left in between. Germline assignment: CDR1 SGHRS and CDR2 YFSETQ. This CDR3 has 16 amino acids. CDR3 protein: CASSQQGGWANEKLFF. In nucleotides, the CDR3 is TGCGCCAGCAGCCAACAGGGAGGGTGGGCTAATGAAAAACTGTTTTTT. Full variable domain (remainder filled in from reference TRBV5-1 and TRBJ1-4): KAGVTQTPRYLIKTRGQQVTLSCSPISGHRSVSWYQQTPGQGLQFLFEYFSETQRNKGNFPGRFSGRQFSNSRSEMNVSTLELGDSALYLCASSQQGGWANEKLFFGSGTQLSVL.

The rearrangement joins TRBV12-5 to TRBJ2-1, with TRBD2 matching over 15 bases. The length of the CDR3 is 15 residues. CDR1 is LGHNT, CDR2 FRNRAP, per germline. V gave up 5 bases and J gave up 7 bases; unmatched junction bases: 3. The CDR3 sequence is CASGRTSGGDNEQFF. As DNA, the CDR3 is TGTGCTAGTGGTCGGACTAGCGGGGGGGATAATGAGCAGTTCTTC.

The chain uses TRBV19 and TRBJ1-5, with D possibly being TRBD1 (6 bases). Trimming cost V 8 bases and J 6 bases, with 14 bases left between them. The CDR3 contains 13 residues. CDR1 is LNHDA and CDR2 is SQIVND in the germline V gene (reference sequence). The CDR3 spells CASSGGAGQPQHF. The CDR3, as DNA: TGTGCCAGTTCCGGGGGGGCTGGTCAGCCCCAGCATTTT.

The chain uses TRBV14 and TRBJ2-7; D is possibly TRBD1 (6 bases). V gave up 5 bases and J gave up 5 bases, with 16 bases separating them. The CDR3 totals 14 residues. In germline, CDR1 is SGHDN, CDR2 FVKESK. The CDR3 region has the DNA TGTGCCAGCAGCATTAGACTCCCAGGGGACGAGCAGTACTTC. Its translation is CASSIRLPGDEQYF.

The chain carries TRBV25-1 and TRBJ1-6, with D uncertain. The CDR3 runs to 12 residues. Germline values: CDR1 MGHDK, CDR2 SYGVNS. Trimming took off 4 bases at V and 8 bases at J, with 6 bases between the two ends. CDR3 nucleotides: TGTGCCAGCAGTGCGAGGTATTCACCCCTCCACTTT. It encodes CASSARYSPLHF.

The V gene is TRBV12-3 or TRBV12-4, the J gene TRBJ1-6; D gene unclear. This CDR3 region has 12 residues. V lost 6 bases and J lost 9, with 9 bases in between. The CDR3 sequence: CASSNRGSPLHF. The CDR3 nucleotides are TGTGCCAGCAGCAATAGAGGTTCACCCCTCCACTTT.

The chain joins TRBV2 to TRBJ1-6; D is perhaps TRBD1 (6 bases). The CDR3 covers 14 residues. Trimming pared 2 bases from V and 13 bases from J, leaving 15 bases between. Germline values: CDR1 SNHLY, CDR2 FYNNEI. CDR3 in amino acids: CASSEFGGYYPLHF. In DNA form, the CDR3 reads TGTGCCAGCAGTGAATTTGGGGGCTATTACCCCCTCCACTTT. The whole variable domain, remainder taken from reference TRBV2 and TRBJ1-6, is EPEVTQTPSHQVTQMGQEVILRCVPISNHLYFYWYRQILGQKVEFLVSFYNNEISEKSEIFDDQFSVERPDGSNFTLKIRSTKLEDSAMYFCASSEFGGYYPLHFGNGTRLTVT.

The J gene is TRBJ1-5, the V gene TRBV24-1; 10 positions agree with TRBD1. Trimming took 7 bases from V and 2 from J; bases not matched to a gene: 7. The germline V gene encodes CDR1 KGHDR and CDR2 SFDVKD. The CDR3 loop spans 16 amino acids. The CDR3, as DNA: TGTGCCACCAGCGGAGCCGGGACAGGGGGCAATCAGCCCCAGCATTTT. This translates into CATSGAGTGGNQPQHF.

This chain uses TRBV28 with TRBJ2-1, with 7 bases that match TRBD2. The V gene end was trimmed by 4 bases and the J gene end by 7 bases; junction bases not matched to a gene: 4. CDR3 size: 13 residues. Germline V lookup: CDR1 MDHEN, CDR2 SYDVKM. In nucleotides, the CDR3 is TGTGCCAGCAGTTGGGGGACTAATAATGAGCAGTTCTTC. Its translation: CASSWGTNNEQFF.

This chain joins TRBV19 and TRBJ1-1, with TRBD1 matching over 10 bases. V lost 3 bases, J lost 10 bases, and 11 bases stayed unmatched. CDR1 is LNHDA, CDR2 SQIVND, per germline (reference sequence). This CDR3 has 15 amino acids. The CDR3 reads CASSIHRDRGGGAFF. The CDR3 nucleotides read TGTGCCAGTAGTATTCACCGGGACAGGGGAGGTGGAGCTTTCTTT.

To note about this clone: The junction and the germline gene differ at one end; a read error may be behind it. This chain connects TRBV15 to TRBJ1-2; D is perhaps TRBD1 (5 bases). Germline lookup yields CDR1 LNHNV and CDR2 YYDKDF (reference sequence). CDR3 size: 13 residues. The DNA for the CDR3 is TGTGCCACCAGCAGAGATGTTGGCGGGGCACCCTACTTC. This translates into CATSRDVGGAPYF. Full variable domain (remainder filled in from reference TRBV15 and TRBJ1-2): DAMVIQNPRYQVTQFGKPVTLSCSQTLNHNVMYWYQQKSSQAPKLLFHYYDKDFNNEADTPDNFQSRRPNTSFCFLDIRSPGLGDTAMYLCATSRDVGGAPYFGSGTRLTVV.

The chain combines TRBV10-3 with TRBJ1-5; TRBD1 agrees at 7 bases. The germline V gene has CDR1 ENHRY and CDR2 SYGVKD. This CDR3 comprises 14 residues. The V gene end was trimmed by 5 bases and the J gene end by 2 bases; junction bases not matched to a gene: 3. The CDR3 bases are TGTGCCATCAGTCCTACAGGGGGCAATCAGCCCCAGCATTTT. Amino acid sequence: CAISPTGGNQPQHF.

The V and J genes are TRBV25-1 and TRBJ2-5; D is perhaps TRBD2 (5 bases). CDR1 and CDR2 (germline): MGHDK, SYGVNS. V was clipped by 4 bases and J by 1 base, with 7 bases between them. The CDR3 covers 13 residues. This CDR3 reads CASSVTTQETQYF. The CDR3 DNA follows: TGTGCCAGCAGTGTGACTACCCAAGAGACCCAGTACTTC.

This chain links TRBV28 with TRBJ1-2; 8 bases map to TRBD1. The CDR3 has 17 amino acids. Germline V gene data show CDR1 as MDHEN and CDR2 as SYDVKM. With V trimmed by 7 bases and J by 0 bases, 13 bases remained unmatched. The CDR3 nucleotides are TGTGCCAGCAATTGGGGCGGCGCAGGGGGCTCTAACTATGGCTACACCTTC. This encodes CASNWGGAGGSNYGYTF.